The 20 T cell receptor beta chains below come from one sample, sequenced in a study of cytomegalovirus exposure and HLA in healthy donors. The PCR ran on 60 Vbeta and 13 Jbeta primers. Repertoires were generated with immunoSEQ multiplex PCR, while TCRdb's copy carries only in-frame clones and drops some. The sample shows some 130,000 clones, 70% to 80% of them seen only once. Sequencing was done on a sample of PBMCs. Receptors originate from a young man in good health and CMV-seronegative.

V usage is TRBV29-1 and J usage is TRBJ1-1; D uncertain. V dropped 7 bases and J dropped 2 bases, with 14 bases sitting between them. CDR3 length: 13 residues. Germline V gene lookup returns CDR1 SQVTM and CDR2 ANQGSEA. CDR3 amino acids: CSASLRSNTEAFF. CDR3 DNA: TGCAGCGCCTCTCTCCGGTCTAACACTGAAGCTTTCTTT. Looking up the rest from reference TRBV29-1 and TRBJ1-1 gives the full variable domain: SAVISQKPSRDICQRGTSLTIQCQVDSQVTMMFWYRQQPGQSLTLIATANQGSEATYESGFVIDKFPISRPNLTFSTLTVSNMSPEDSSIYLCSASLRSNTEAFFGQGTRLTVV.

This chain joins TRBV6-5 and TRBJ1-3, with D perhaps matching TRBD1 (6 bases). The germline V gene has CDR1 MNHEY and CDR2 SVGAGI. The CDR3 has 14 residues. Trimming pared 4 bases from V and 1 base from J, leaving 8 bases between. DNA for the CDR3: TGTGCCAGCAGTTGGACAGAATCTGGAAACACCATATATTTT. It translates to CASSWTESGNTIYF.

The chain carries TRBV11-3 and TRBJ2-5; TRBD2 agrees at 7 bases. The V gene's germline CDR1 is SGHNT and CDR2 YENEEA. The junction had 6 bases not matched to a gene; V was cut back by 3 bases and J by 2 bases. The CDR3 extends over 15 amino acids. The chain's CDR3 is CASSFSGGGQETQYF. Written as DNA, the CDR3 is TGTGCCAGCAGCTTCAGCGGCGGGGGACAAGAGACCCAGTACTTC.

V usage is TRBV4-1 and J usage is TRBJ1-2; 7 nucleotides align to TRBD1. J lost 1 base, V lost 4 bases, and 6 bases had no gene match. The CDR3 is made up of 15 amino acids. Germline values: CDR1 MGHRA, CDR2 YSYEKL. The CDR3 here is CASSPLGQNNYGYTF. DNA for the CDR3: TGCGCCAGCAGCCCCTTGGGACAGAATAACTATGGCTACACCTTC.

The rearrangement links TRBV28 to TRBJ1-6, with D perhaps TRBD1 (6 bases). This CDR3 has 15 amino acids. The germline CDR1 and CDR2 sequences are MDHEN and SYDVKM. V was pared by 8 bases and J by 7 bases, with 18 bases between. CDR3 DNA sequence: TGTGCCAGCTTCCCGGGGGGCTGGGGGAATTCACCCCTCCACTTT. This encodes CASFPGGWGNSPLHF.

The rearrangement joins TRBV7-9 to TRBJ1-1; no definite D call. CDR1 and CDR2 from the germline V gene are SEHNR and FQNEAQ (reference sequence). This CDR3 has 15 residues. V lost 1 base to trimming and J lost 1 base, with 10 bases between them. CDR3 in DNA: TGTGCCAGCAGCTTAGTCTTAGGAGAGAACACTGAAGCTTTCTTT. Protein: CASSLVLGENTEAFF.

This clone was detected once. The V gene is TRBV27, the J gene TRBJ2-1, with D perhaps matching TRBD1 (6 bases). The CDR3 covers 12 residues. The germline CDR1 and CDR2 sequences are MNHEY and SMNVEV (reference sequence). Trimming pared 6 bases from V and 9 bases from J, leaving 12 bases between. The DNA for the CDR3 is TGTGCCAGCAGCCGAACACAGGGTGAGCAGTTCTTC. This translates into CASSRTQGEQFF.

This clone was seen more than once but under ten times. The chain carries TRBV15 and TRBJ1-4; possible D gene TRBD1, 5 bases. Germline assignment: CDR1 LNHNV and CDR2 YYDKDF (reference sequence). The CDR3 consists of 16 residues. V was pared by 4 bases and J by 5 bases, with 17 bases between. CDR3 nucleotides: TGTGCCACCAGCAAATATTCGGACAACCCCAATGAAAAACTGTTTTTT. Translation gives CATSKYSDNPNEKLFF.

CDR3 protein: CASSYSILLSDGYTF. The DNA for the CDR3 is TGTGCCAGCAGTTACTCGATTTTATTATCGGATGGCTACACCTTC. The chain has TRBV6-5 and TRBJ1-2, with no clear D. The CDR3 is 15 residues long. The germline CDR1 and CDR2 sequences are MNHEY and SVGAGI. V was trimmed by 0 bases and J by 6 bases, leaving 14 bases between them.

The chain combines TRBV5-1 with TRBJ1-1; D unresolved. The CDR3 length is 16 residues. Germline lookup yields CDR1 SGHRS and CDR2 YFSETQ. Trimming removed 0 bases from V and 5 bases from J, with 17 bases in between. This chain's CDR3 is CASSLDGEDLATEAFF. The CDR3 DNA reads TGCGCCAGCAGCTTGGATGGGGAGGACCTCGCTACTGAAGCTTTCTTT. Full variable domain (remainder filled in from reference TRBV5-1 and TRBJ1-1): KAGVTQTPRYLIKTRGQQVTLSCSPISGHRSVSWYQQTPGQGLQFLFEYFSETQRNKGNFPGRFSGRQFSNSRSEMNVSTLELGDSALYLCASSLDGEDLATEAFFGQGTRLTVV.

The V gene is TRBV6-5, the J gene TRBJ1-4, with TRBD1 as a possible D gene (6 bases). V dropped 2 bases and J dropped 8 bases, with 18 bases sitting between them. CDR3 length: 16 amino acids. Germline lookup yields CDR1 MNHEY and CDR2 SVGAGI. The CDR3 nucleotides read TGTGCCAGCAGTTACAACATCGGACAGCCGGAGGAAAAACTGTTTTTT. This encodes CASSYNIGQPEEKLFF.

The rearrangement joins TRBV27 to TRBJ2-7; 13 bases align to TRBD2. J was trimmed by 3 bases and V by 6 bases; bases with no gene match: 8. The CDR3 length is 16 residues. Germline assignment: CDR1 MNHEY and CDR2 SMNVEV (reference sequence). This CDR3 reads CASRPGLAGPHYEQYF. Written as DNA, the CDR3 is TGTGCCAGCAGGCCGGGACTAGCGGGACCACACTACGAGCAGTACTTC.

There are a few counts of this clone. The genes are TRBV11-3 and TRBJ2-3; 8 nucleotides match TRBD1. The V and J ends lost 3 bases and 4 bases, in that order; junction bases with no gene match: 3. The CDR3 has 14 amino acids. Germline CDR1 and CDR2: SGHNT and YENEEA. The CDR3 loop reads CASSFRGPPDTQYF. The DNA for the CDR3 is TGTGCCAGCAGCTTCAGGGGGCCCCCAGATACGCAGTATTTT.

This chain uses TRBV10-3 with TRBJ2-5; tentatively, D is TRBD2 (7 bases). Trimming removed 4 bases at V and 4 bases at J, with 19 bases between. The CDR3 runs to 16 residues. CDR1 and CDR2 from the germline V gene are ENHRY and SYGVKD. This CDR3 reads CAISGGRGSGVETQYF. The CDR3 nucleotides are TGTGCCATCAGTGGGGGGAGGGGGTCTGGTGTAGAGACCCAGTACTTC.

The chain combines TRBV10-3 with TRBJ1-2, with 9 bases that match TRBD1. Germline trimming cut 11 bases from V and 2 bases from J; bases unmatched to any gene: 6. The CDR3 consists of 13 residues. The germline V gene has CDR1 ENHRY and CDR2 SYGVKD. CDR3 protein: CASGQGGNYGYTF. CDR3 coding DNA: TGTGCCTCGGGACAGGGAGGAAACTATGGCTACACCTTC.

This clone was counted once. The V call is TRBV28, the J call TRBJ2-7, with a weak D call TRBD1 (6 bases). The CDR3 length is 14 residues. Trimming took 3 bases from V and 0 from J, leaving 9 bases between them. Germline V gene data show CDR1 as MDHEN and CDR2 as SYDVKM. CDR3 amino acids: CASSLGAVSYEQYF. CDR3 nucleotide sequence: TGTGCCAGCAGTTTGGGGGCAGTCTCCTACGAGCAGTACTTC.

The chain uses TRBV5-1 and TRBJ2-7; 8 bases agree with TRBD2. The CDR3 sequence is 14 residues long. Germline trimming cut 4 bases from V and 1 base from J; bases unmatched to any gene: 4. Germline-derived CDR1 and CDR2 are SGHRS and YFSETQ. The CDR3 coding sequence is TGCGCCAGCAGCATTACGGGGGGGTCCTACGAGCAGTACTTC. Translation gives CASSITGGSYEQYF.

The chain couples TRBV4-2 to TRBJ1-5, with D possibly being TRBD1 (5 bases). V gave up 4 bases and J gave up 7 bases, with 14 bases separating them. The CDR3 has 14 residues. Germline values: CDR1 LGHNA, CDR2 YNFKEQ. The CDR3 DNA follows: TGTGCCAGCAGCCCGAGTAGGGGAATCCAGCCCCAGCATTTT. It is translated as CASSPSRGIQPQHF.

The chain couples TRBV10-3 to TRBJ1-2, with no clear D. Germline V gene sequence: CDR1 ENHRY, CDR2 SYGVKD. This CDR3 spans 15 amino acids. The V and J ends lost 0 bases and 6 bases respectively, with 14 bases between them. The CDR3 bases are TGTGCCATCAGTGAGTCGTACGGGAGAACCGATGGCTACACCTTC. Its translation: CAISESYGRTDGYTF.

Concerning this clone itself: Other DNA sequences in this sample translate to the same CDR3. V is TRBV6-1 and J is TRBJ1-5; D not resolved. V lost 1 base, J lost 4 bases, and 8 bases lay in between. Germline values: CDR1 MNHNS, CDR2 SASEGT. The CDR3 consists of 14 residues. The CDR3 spells CASSEGGGNQPQHF. CDR3 in DNA: TGTGCCAGCAGTGAAGGAGGAGGAAATCAGCCCCAGCATTTT.